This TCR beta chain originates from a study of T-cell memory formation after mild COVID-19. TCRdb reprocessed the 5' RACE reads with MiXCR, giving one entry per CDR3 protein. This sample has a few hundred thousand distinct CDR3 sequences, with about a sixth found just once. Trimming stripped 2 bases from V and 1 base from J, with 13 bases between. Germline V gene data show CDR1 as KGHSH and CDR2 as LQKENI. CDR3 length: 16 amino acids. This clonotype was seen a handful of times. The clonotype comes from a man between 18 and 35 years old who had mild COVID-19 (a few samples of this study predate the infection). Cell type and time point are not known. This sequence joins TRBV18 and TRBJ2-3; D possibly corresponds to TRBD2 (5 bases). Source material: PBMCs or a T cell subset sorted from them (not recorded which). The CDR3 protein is CASSPIGPGGTDTQYF. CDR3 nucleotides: TGTGCCAGCTCACCAATAGGGCCCGGGGGCACAGATACGCAGTATTTT.